Each of the 25 T cell receptor beta chains below was sequenced from the same sample in a study of T-cell memory formation after mild COVID-19. One entry per CDR3 protein results from TCRdb running MiXCR on the 5' RACE reads. In the table there are 450,000 or so distinct CDR3 sequences, roughly 25% of which are singletons. Sequences were obtained from PBMCs or a T cell subset sorted from them (not recorded which). Receptors originate from an adult woman who had mild COVID-19 (a few samples of this study predate the infection). Cell type and time point are not known.

This clonotype has a handful of counts. The chain carries TRBV6-1 and TRBJ2-5, with D tentatively TRBD2 (6 bases). V shed 4 bases and J shed 0 bases, with 9 bases lying between them. Germline V lookup: CDR1 MNHNS, CDR2 SASEGT. The CDR3 length is 14 residues. CDR3 nucleotide sequence: TGTGCCAGCAGTGCGGAGGGGTACCAAGAGACCCAGTACTTC. Its protein is CASSAEGYQETQYF.

This clonotype came up a few times. V gene TRBV7-9 combines with J gene TRBJ2-2; D not certain. The CDR3 totals 14 residues. The germline gives CDR1 SEHNR, CDR2 FQNEAQ (reference sequence). Trimming took off 1 base at V and 3 bases at J, with 6 bases between the two ends. The CDR3 DNA is TGTGCCAGCAGCTTAGAAATCGACACCGGGGAGCTGTTTTTT. As protein: CASSLEIDTGELFF. Full variable domain (remainder filled in from reference TRBV7-9 and TRBJ2-2): DTGVSQNPRHKITKRGQNVTFRCDPISEHNRLYWYRQTLGQGPEFLTYFQNEAQLEKSRLLSDRFSAERPKGSFSTLEIQRTEQGDSAMYLCASSLEIDTGELFFGEGSRLTVL.

This clonotype was found a few times. The rearrangement uses TRBV7-9 and TRBJ1-1, with unresolved D. The CDR3 has 13 amino acids. The V gene lost 5 bases and the J gene lost 4 bases, with 11 bases spanning the gap. Germline V CDR1 and CDR2: SEHNR, FQNEAQ (reference sequence). The CDR3 is CASSPMTGTEAFF. The DNA for the CDR3 is TGTGCCAGCAGCCCCATGACGGGCACTGAAGCTTTCTTT.

The rearrangement joins TRBV24-1 to TRBJ2-1; 10 bases match TRBD1. Germline lookup yields CDR1 KGHDR and CDR2 SFDVKD. The CDR3 totals 16 residues. Trimming removed 4 bases from V and 8 bases from J; junction bases left unmatched: 10. The CDR3 DNA reads TGTGCCACCAGTGAACCAGGACAGGGGGGTTTGGATGAGCAGTTCTTC. This gives the protein CATSEPGQGGLDEQFF.

This clonotype was seen only a few times. V gene TRBV9 combines with J gene TRBJ2-1; 9 bases agree with TRBD2. The germline V gene has CDR1 SGDLS and CDR2 YYNGEE. This CDR3 is built from 16 residues. V dropped 0 bases and J dropped 9; count of bases not matched to a gene: 10. The DNA for the CDR3 is TGTGCCAGCAGCGTAGTGCGGGGGGGCCGTATCAGTGAGCAGTTCTTC. Translation: CASSVVRGGRISEQFF. Looking up the rest from reference TRBV9 and TRBJ2-1 gives the full variable domain: DSGVTQTPKHLITATGQRVTLRCSPRSGDLSVYWYQQSLDQGLQFLIQYYNGEERAKGNILERFSAQQFPDLHSELNLSSLELGDSALYFCASSVVRGGRISEQFFGPGTRLTVL.

The V call is TRBV20-1, the J call TRBJ2-5, with a possible D match to TRBD1 (6 bases). Germline V lookup: CDR1 DFQATT, CDR2 SNEGSKA (reference sequence). Trimming stripped 4 bases from V and 2 bases from J, with 14 bases between. The CDR3 runs to 14 residues. CDR3 sequence: CSANQPGQQETQYF. The CDR3 DNA reads TGCAGTGCTAATCAACCGGGACAACAAGAGACCCAGTACTTC.

This clonotype has only a few counts. This chain links TRBV11-3 with TRBJ2-1; the match to TRBD2 covers 11 bases. The J segment lost 9 bases and the V segment lost 4 bases, leaving 8 bases of the junction unmatched. Germline V gene lookup returns CDR1 SGHNT and CDR2 YENEEA. The CDR3 contains 15 residues. This CDR3 is CASSSTSGSNSEQFF. The CDR3 DNA reads TGTGCCAGCAGCTCTACTAGCGGGAGTAACAGTGAGCAGTTCTTC.

This clonotype turned up a few times. J is TRBJ2-5 and V is TRBV7-9, with 7 bases identical to TRBD2. Unmatched junction bases numbered 20, after V lost 0 bases and J lost 7 bases. CDR3 size: 19 residues. Germline-derived CDR1 and CDR2 are SEHNR and FQNEAQ (reference sequence). As DNA, the CDR3 is TGTGCCAGCAGCTTAGCGTATATAATGACTAGCTACCTCGATGGGACCCAGTACTTC. As protein: CASSLAYIMTSYLDGTQYF. Drawing the rest from reference TRBV7-9 and TRBJ2-5, the complete variable domain is DTGVSQNPRHKITKRGQNVTFRCDPISEHNRLYWYRQTLGQGPEFLTYFQNEAQLEKSRLLSDRFSAERPKGSFSTLEIQRTEQGDSAMYLCASSLAYIMTSYLDGTQYFGPGTRLLVL.

The chain links TRBV7-9 to TRBJ2-1; 10 nucleotides line up with TRBD2. V shed 2 bases and J 0 bases; nucleotides not matched to a gene: 7. CDR1 is SEHNR and CDR2 is FQNEAQ in the germline V gene (reference sequence). The CDR3 consists of 18 residues. CDR3 DNA sequence: TGTGCCAGCAGCTTAATAGCGGGAGGCGGGGGCTCCTACAATGAGCAGTTCTTC. Translation: CASSLIAGGGGSYNEQFF.

The rearrangement links TRBV7-2 to TRBJ2-1, with TRBD2 matching over 8 bases. J was trimmed by 4 bases and V by 2 bases; bases with no gene match: 4. The CDR3 covers 15 residues. From germline, CDR1 is SGHTA and CDR2 FQGNSA. The CDR3 is CASSLRREVYNEQFF. The CDR3 nucleotides are TGTGCCAGCAGCTTAAGGCGGGAGGTGTACAATGAGCAGTTCTTC.

This clonotype was recorded at least ten times. V gene TRBV9 combines with J gene TRBJ2-1; no clear D gene. This CDR3 comprises 11 residues. The germline V and J ends were trimmed by 4 bases and 7 bases, with 6 bases remaining between them. Germline CDR1 SGDLS, CDR2 YYNGEE. The DNA of the CDR3 is TGTGCCAGCAGCCCGGATAATGAGCAGTTCTTC. Amino acid sequence: CASSPDNEQFF.

The chain employs TRBV7-9 and TRBJ1-1, with a weak D call TRBD1 (5 bases). Trimming removed 3 bases from V and 10 bases from J, with 12 bases in between. CDR1 is SEHNR and CDR2 is FQNEAQ in the germline V gene (reference sequence). The CDR3 is 12 amino acids. This CDR3 reads CASSFGDGGAFF. In DNA, the CDR3 is TGTGCCAGCAGCTTTGGGGACGGTGGAGCTTTCTTT.

This clonotype was recorded a few times. The V gene is TRBV30, the J gene TRBJ2-7, with 12 bases matching TRBD2. Germline CDR1 and CDR2: GTSNPN and SVGIG (reference sequence). This CDR3 is 15 amino acids long. V lost 0 bases, J lost 3 bases, and 3 bases stayed unmatched. The CDR3 coding sequence is TGTGCCTGGAGTGTAGGACTAGCGGGGTACTACGAGCAGTACTTC. Its translation is CAWSVGLAGYYEQYF.

This clonotype was counted a few times. J is TRBJ2-2 and V is TRBV14; 11 nucleotides align to TRBD2. The CDR3 is made up of 17 amino acids. The V segment lost 3 bases and the J segment 5 bases; nucleotides outside the gene matches: 8. The germline CDR1 and CDR2 sequences are SGHDN and FVKESK. CDR3 sequence reads: CASSHESSGRRTGELFF. The CDR3 DNA reads as TGTGCCAGCAGCCACGAGTCTAGCGGGAGGAGAACCGGGGAGCTGTTTTTT.

The chain links TRBV19 to TRBJ1-4; D is unclear. Germline CDR1 is LNHDA and CDR2 is SQIVND (reference sequence). Trimming pared 6 bases from V and 8 bases from J, leaving 19 bases between. The CDR3 loop spans 15 amino acids. CDR3 in amino acids: CASRYGGPVGEKLFF. The CDR3 DNA reads TGTGCCAGTAGGTATGGCGGGCCGGTGGGAGAAAAACTGTTTTTT.

V is TRBV7-2 and J is TRBJ1-3, with D unclear. Germline values: CDR1 SGHTA, CDR2 FQGNSA. The CDR3 covers 17 residues. V lost 5 bases and J lost 0, with 17 bases in between. The CDR3 loop is CASSPKTPRSSGNTIYF. CDR3 nucleotide sequence: TGTGCCAGCAGCCCGAAGACCCCCAGGAGCTCTGGAAACACCATATATTTT.

The chain combines TRBV9 with TRBJ2-1; D tentatively reads TRBD1 or TRBD2 (5 bases each). V was clipped by 0 bases and J by 9 bases, with 13 bases between them. Germline V CDR1 and CDR2: SGDLS, YYNGEE. The CDR3 is 14 amino acids. The CDR3 nucleotides are TGTGCCAGCAGCGTAGGTGGGGCCCGGGGTGAGCAGTTCTTC. This translates into CASSVGGARGEQFF. Filled out from reference TRBV9 and TRBJ2-1, the complete variable domain reads DSGVTQTPKHLITATGQRVTLRCSPRSGDLSVYWYQQSLDQGLQFLIQYYNGEERAKGNILERFSAQQFPDLHSELNLSSLELGDSALYFCASSVGGARGEQFFGPGTRLTVL.

This chain connects TRBV18 to TRBJ2-7; D is possibly TRBD1 (8 bases). The V gene's germline CDR1 is KGHSH and CDR2 LQKENI. This CDR3 is 17 amino acids long. The V end lost 3 bases, the J end lost 3 bases, and 21 bases lay between the germline ends. Here the CDR3 DNA reads TGTGCCAGCTCACCTCCATCGAGCGGGACAGGAGGCTACGAGCAGTACTTC. It codes for CASSPPSSGTGGYEQYF.

The chain has TRBV29-1 and TRBJ2-7; 7 bases are shared with TRBD2. The V and J ends lost 4 bases and 1 base, in that order; junction bases with no gene match: 4. Germline loops: CDR1 SQVTM, CDR2 ANQGSEA. CDR3 length equals 13 residues. This chain's CDR3 is CSVGLAVSYEQYF. DNA of the CDR3: TGCAGCGTTGGCCTAGCGGTGTCCTACGAGCAGTACTTC.

This clonotype was seen more than once but under ten times. The chain carries TRBV7-3 and TRBJ2-5; D is uncertain. CDR1 is SGHTA and CDR2 is FQGTGA in the germline V gene. The V and J ends lost 1 base and 2 bases respectively, with 11 bases between them. The CDR3 has 15 residues. The CDR3: CASSLSGYVQETQYF. CDR3 DNA: TGTGCCAGCAGCTTAAGTGGCTACGTACAAGAGACCCAGTACTTC. Full variable domain (rest looked up from reference TRBV7-3 and TRBJ2-5): GAGVSQTPSNKVTEKGKYVELRCDPISGHTALYWYRQSLGQGPEFLIYFQGTGAADDSGLPNDRFFAVRPEGSVSTLKIQRTERGDSAVYLCASSLSGYVQETQYFGPGTRLLVL.

The chain is built from TRBV6-5 and TRBJ1-5; the D is unclear. The CDR3 is 16 amino acids. The germline V gene encodes CDR1 MNHEY and CDR2 SVGAGI. Trimming took 4 bases from V and 1 from J, leaving 14 bases between them. The CDR3 here is CASSSGRELSNQPQHF. The CDR3, as DNA: TGTGCCAGCAGTTCGGGGAGGGAATTGAGCAATCAGCCCCAGCATTTT.

The chain recombines TRBV7-9 with TRBJ2-5; D remains unclear. CDR1 SEHNR and CDR2 FQNEAQ come from the germline V gene (reference sequence). The CDR3 extends over 14 amino acids. V lost 5 bases, J lost 0 bases, and 10 bases lay in between. The CDR3 nucleotides read TGTGCCAGCAGCCCCACATTAGACCAAGAGACCCAGTACTTC. It specifies CASSPTLDQETQYF.

The CDR3 is CASSLPVGRLTDQPQHF. Here the CDR3 DNA reads TGCGCCAGCAGCCTCCCAGTTGGCAGGCTGACCGATCAGCCCCAGCATTTT. The V gene is TRBV4-1, the J gene TRBJ1-5; D is ambiguous. Germline-derived CDR1 and CDR2 are MGHRA and YSYEKL. CDR3 size: 17 residues. Trimming stripped 4 bases from V and 5 bases from J, with 21 bases between.

The V gene is TRBV10-3, the J gene TRBJ2-5; D gene ambiguous. V lost 0 bases, J lost 5 bases, and 10 bases lay in between. CDR3 length: 14 residues. Looked up from germline, CDR1 is ENHRY and CDR2 is SYGVKD. In DNA, the CDR3 is TGTGCCATCAGTGAGTCGTCGGGTAAGGAGACCCAGTACTTC. Translated, it gives CAISESSGKETQYF.

The rearrangement uses TRBV27 and TRBJ2-4, with a tentative D call TRBD1 (6 bases). The germline V gene encodes CDR1 MNHEY and CDR2 SMNVEV (reference sequence). This CDR3 contains 14 residues. Trimming removed 8 bases from V and 0 bases from J, with 11 bases in between. This CDR3 is CASWTALAKNIQYF. The CDR3 nucleotides are TGTGCCAGCTGGACAGCCCTAGCCAAAAACATTCAGTACTTC.